The rows below give T cell receptor beta chains drawn from one sample of a study of shared clonotypes between healthy human individuals. Generated by immunoSEQ multiplex PCR, the TCRdb table keeps only in-frame clones and is missing some. The sample lists 2 million or so clones; around 96% were seen once. Source material: naive CD8+ T cells sorted from blood. These receptors were taken from a man aged 18 to 35 in good health. The conserved cysteine and the conserved F or W are not part of the CDR3 here. The order of the fields is J gene, V gene, CDR3 protein.

TRBJ2-3,TRBV25-1,ASSWTGGSDTQY
TRBJ1-3,TRBV13,ASSSRTDSGNTIY
TRBJ2-7,TRBV30,AWSLWTSHYEQY
TRBJ2-1,TRBV27,ASSPLLADEQF
TRBJ2-7,TRBV27,ASSLGTGLKQY
TRBJ2-7,TRBV11-2,ASSFSRTYEQY
TRBJ1-2,TRBV6-5,ASSYSVDGGGYT
TRBJ2-1,TRBV9,ASSVDPGPSYNEQF
TRBJ1-5,TRBV7-9,ASSPGVLQPQH
TRBJ2-7,TRBV5-1,ASSLAGIGGSYEQY
TRBJ2-1,TRBV7-9,ASSLASTTSGSSYNEQF
TRBJ2-1,TRBV2,ASLAGGGENEQF
TRBJ2-7,TRBV4-1,ASSQVGTGDYEQY
TRBJ1-5,TRBV6-1,ASSEDGGGRGYDQPQH
TRBJ2-2,TRBV9,ASSMGDRERTGELF
TRBJ2-5,TRBV28,ASSHQGGGEAQY
TRBJ1-2,TRBV6-4,ASSVEGGGYGYT
TRBJ2-7,TRBV9,ASSVGQGLSYEQY
TRBJ1-1,TRBV6-6,ASSQPGGDTEAF
TRBJ2-3,TRBV2,ASSGLATSTDTQY
TRBJ2-3,TRBV28,ASSLVGDTDTQY
TRBJ2-1,TRBV19,ASSTDSKYNEQF
TRBJ2-5,TRBV7-6,ASSHDRGETQY
TRBJ2-7,TRBV2,ASSEELAGGEQY
TRBJ2-7,TRBV27,ASSFSGRGFIYEQY
TRBJ2-5,TRBV27,ASSFLGEGRGTQY
TRBJ2-1,TRBV7-3,ASSLNLAGGQNEQF
TRBJ2-5,TRBV4-1,ASSQDPAGSMYQETQY
TRBJ2-5,TRBV7-9,ASREDRTKETQY
TRBJ2-7,TRBV10-2,ASSLGSYEQY
TRBJ1-4,TRBV18,ASSPSVAAIPKEKLF